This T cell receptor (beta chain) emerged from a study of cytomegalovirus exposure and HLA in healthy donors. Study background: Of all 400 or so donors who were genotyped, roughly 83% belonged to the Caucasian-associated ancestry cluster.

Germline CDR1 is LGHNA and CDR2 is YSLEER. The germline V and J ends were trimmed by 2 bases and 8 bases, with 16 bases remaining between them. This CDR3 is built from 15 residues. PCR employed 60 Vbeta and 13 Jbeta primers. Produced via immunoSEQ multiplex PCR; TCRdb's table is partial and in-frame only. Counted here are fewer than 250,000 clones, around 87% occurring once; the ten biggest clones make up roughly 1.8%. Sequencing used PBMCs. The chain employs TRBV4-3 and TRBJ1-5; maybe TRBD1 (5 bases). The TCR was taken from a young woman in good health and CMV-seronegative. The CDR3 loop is CASSQNAGFTEPQHF. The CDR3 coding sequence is TGCGCCAGCAGCCAAAACGCAGGGTTTACAGAGCCCCAGCATTTT.